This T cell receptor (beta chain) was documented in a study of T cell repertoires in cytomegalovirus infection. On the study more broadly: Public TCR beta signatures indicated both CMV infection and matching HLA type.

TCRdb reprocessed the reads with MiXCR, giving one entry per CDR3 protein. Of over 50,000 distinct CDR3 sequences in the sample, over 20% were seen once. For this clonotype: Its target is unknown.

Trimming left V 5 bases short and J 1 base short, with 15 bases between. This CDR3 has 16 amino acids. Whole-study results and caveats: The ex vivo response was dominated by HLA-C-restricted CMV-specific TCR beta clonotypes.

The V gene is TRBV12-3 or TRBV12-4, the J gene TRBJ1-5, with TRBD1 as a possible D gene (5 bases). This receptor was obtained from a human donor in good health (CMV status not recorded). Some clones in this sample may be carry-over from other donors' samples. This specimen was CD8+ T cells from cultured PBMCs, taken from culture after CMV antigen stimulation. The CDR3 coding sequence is TGTGCCAGCAGTACTTCAGGGTTCGGAAGCAATCAGCCCCAGCATTTT. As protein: CASSTSGFGSNQPQHF.